The sequence of this T cell receptor beta chain was determined in a study of blood T cell repertoires in COVID-19. Whole-study context: Nucleic acid was either cDNA or gDNA, and it came from T cells, B-cell-depleted T cells, or PBMCs.

Germline V lookup: CDR1 MNHEY, CDR2 SVGAGI. With V trimmed by 6 bases and J by 6 bases, 9 bases remained unmatched. The CDR3 is 14 amino acids. Per the authors' pipeline: Amplifying reference gene primers gave estimates of nucleated cell counts. Using immunoSEQ multiplex PCR, the repertoire was profiled, and TCRdb retains in-frame clones only, with some absent. V and J calls and clone size are those listed in that table; D and trimming were worked out from the DNA. Of 200,000 to 250,000 clones listed, 80% to 85% were seen once; the top ten hold roughly 2.4%. The TCR comes from a woman aged 60-70 years with acute or convalescent COVID-19. Sequences were obtained from peripheral blood. This chain uses TRBV6-5 with TRBJ1-1; 8 nucleotides line up with TRBD1. The DNA for the CDR3 is TGTGCCAGCAGATCCCCTGACAGGGGTGCTGAAGCTTTCTTT. This codes for CASRSPDRGAEAFF.